One and the same sample provided the 19 T cell receptor beta chains below, sequenced in a study of T cells in Graves' hyperthyroidism and ophthalmopathy. Researchers amplified the TCR beta CDR3 regions from RNA transcripts. First-round RT-PCR targeting the TCR CDR3 was performed with the HTBI primer set. TCRdb reanalysed the multiplex PCR reads using MiXCR and keeps one entry per CDR3 protein. The table records more than 450,000 distinct CDR3 sequences, 15% to 20% of them present only once. Material for sequencing was blood. The receptors were gathered from a man in his forties or fifties with Graves' ophthalmopathy.

A few counts support this clonotype. The rearrangement uses TRBV28 and TRBJ2-2; D is unresolved. Trimming left V 5 bases short and J 7 bases short, with 8 bases between. The germline gives CDR1 MDHEN, CDR2 SYDVKM. This CDR3 has 12 residues. CDR3 DNA sequence: TGTGCCAGCAGTCAGACGGGCGGGGAGCTGTTTTTT. Translation gives CASSQTGGELFF.

In this sample, this clonotype turned up many times. This chain connects TRBV2 to TRBJ2-3; 11 nucleotides match TRBD2. J lost 1 base, V lost 8 bases, and 14 bases had no gene match. The CDR3 spans 18 residues. CDR1 SNHLY and CDR2 FYNNEI come from the germline V gene. The CDR3 DNA follows: TGTGCCAGCGCGGAGACTAGCGGGGCGAATTTAGGCACAGATACGCAGTATTTT. Translating gives CASAETSGANLGTDTQYF.

The J gene is TRBJ1-5, the V gene TRBV20-1; D unclear. The CDR3 covers 11 residues. The V end lost 3 bases, the J end lost 6 bases, and 6 bases lay between the germline ends. The germline CDR1 and CDR2 sequences are DFQATT and SNEGSKA (reference sequence). The CDR3 here is CSASTGQPQHF. The CDR3 DNA reads TGCAGTGCTAGTACGGGTCAGCCCCAGCATTTT.

The chain has TRBV15 and TRBJ2-3; a possible D gene is TRBD1 (6 bases). The germline V gene encodes CDR1 LNHNV and CDR2 YYDKDF (reference sequence). The CDR3 runs to 15 residues. V lost 1 base and J 4 bases, leaving 12 bases between the germline ends. The CDR3, as DNA: TGTGCCACCAGCAGAGGAGGCAGGGGAGCAGATACGCAGTATTTT. Residues: CATSRGGRGADTQYF. The full variable domain, with the rest looked up from reference TRBV15 and TRBJ2-3, is DAMVIQNPRYQVTQFGKPVTLSCSQTLNHNVMYWYQQKSSQAPKLLFHYYDKDFNNEADTPDNFQSRRPNTSFCFLDIRSPGLGDTAMYLCATSRGGRGADTQYFGPGTRLTVL.

This clonotype was counted only a few times. The gene calls are TRBV5-1 and TRBJ2-7; tentative D call: TRBD1 (5 bases). CDR1 and CDR2 from the germline V gene are SGHRS and YFSETQ. V lost 0 bases, J lost 5 bases, and 9 bases lay in between. There are 13 residues in the CDR3. This CDR3 is CASSLAGNNEQYF. The CDR3 region has the DNA TGCGCCAGCAGCTTGGCAGGGAACAACGAGCAGTACTTC.

This chain uses TRBV6-1 with TRBJ1-5; 7 bases align to TRBD1. Trimming cost V 8 bases and J 4 bases; bases outside gene matches: 11. Germline loops: CDR1 MNHNS, CDR2 SASEGT. The length of the CDR3 is 15 residues. CDR3 residues: CASQRQGRTNQPQHF. The CDR3 nucleotides read TGTGCCAGCCAGAGACAGGGAAGGACGAATCAGCCCCAGCATTTT.

This clonotype occurred many times. The chain has TRBV20-1 and TRBJ2-5; TRBD1 agrees at 7 bases. Germline V gene lookup returns CDR1 DFQATT and CDR2 SNEGSKA (reference sequence). There are 14 residues in the CDR3. Trimming removed 2 bases from V and 5 bases from J; junction bases left unmatched: 8. The CDR3 bases are TGCAGTGCTAGAAGGACAGGACCCATGGAGACCCAGTACTTC. Translated: CSARRTGPMETQYF.

This clonotype was detected a few times. The V call is TRBV27, the J call TRBJ1-6; D gene unclear. CDR3 size: 14 residues. In germline, CDR1 is MNHEY, CDR2 SMNVEV (reference sequence). V was shortened by 0 bases and J by 9 bases, with 9 bases between the two germline ends. The chain's CDR3 is CASSLSAGSSPLHF. For the CDR3, the DNA is TGTGCCAGCAGTTTATCGGCAGGTAGTTCACCCCTCCACTTT.

This sequence joins TRBV19 and TRBJ2-3; TRBD2 aligns across 9 bases. This CDR3 spans 16 amino acids. Germline V gene data show CDR1 as LNHDA and CDR2 as SQIVND (reference sequence). The V gene end was trimmed by 6 bases and the J gene end by 3 bases; junction bases not matched to a gene: 10. The CDR3: CASSHLSGGLTDTQYF. The CDR3 DNA sequence: TGTGCCAGTAGCCACCTTAGCGGGGGTCTTACAGATACGCAGTATTTT.

V and J are TRBV7-9 and TRBJ2-7; D is uncertain. V shed 5 bases and J shed 3 bases, with 11 bases lying between them. Germline loops: CDR1 SEHNR, CDR2 FQNEAQ (reference sequence). There are 13 residues in the CDR3. The CDR3 DNA reads TGTGCCAGCAGCCTAAGCAGAAACTACGAGCAGTACTTC. It codes for CASSLSRNYEQYF. The variable domain in full, completed from reference TRBV7-9 and TRBJ2-7, reads DTGVSQNPRHKITKRGQNVTFRCDPISEHNRLYWYRQTLGQGPEFLTYFQNEAQLEKSRLLSDRFSAERPKGSFSTLEIQRTEQGDSAMYLCASSLSRNYEQYFGPGTRLTVT.

This clonotype was seen only a few times. This sequence joins TRBV20-1 and TRBJ2-4; D is unresolved. The germline V gene has CDR1 DFQATT and CDR2 SNEGSKA (reference sequence). V lost 5 bases and J 1 base, leaving 15 bases between the germline ends. The CDR3 spans 15 residues. For the CDR3, the DNA is TGCAGTGCTCCTCAGGATAGAGCCGCCAAAAACATTCAGTACTTC. As protein: CSAPQDRAAKNIQYF.

The rearrangement links TRBV14 to TRBJ1-6; the D is unclear. This CDR3 contains 15 residues. Trimming took off 0 bases at V and 5 bases at J, with 8 bases between the two ends. Looked up from germline, CDR1 is SGHDN and CDR2 is FVKESK. The CDR3 spells CASSQDAVDNSPLHF. The CDR3 coding sequence is TGTGCCAGCAGCCAAGATGCAGTTGATAATTCACCCCTCCACTTT.

Ten or more counts support this clonotype. This chain links TRBV7-2 with TRBJ2-6; 7 bases fit TRBD1. Germline V gives CDR1 SGHTA, CDR2 FQGNSA. V was clipped by 5 bases and J by 14 bases; unmatched bases: 9. The length of the CDR3 is 13 residues. This chain's CDR3 is CASSRGQPRFLTF. CDR3 sequence (DNA): TGTGCCAGCAGCCGGGGACAGCCCAGATTCCTGACTTTC.

The V gene is TRBV15, the J gene TRBJ2-3; TRBD1 agrees at 9 bases. The CDR3 is 16 residues long. Germline values: CDR1 LNHNV, CDR2 YYDKDF (reference sequence). V shed 5 bases, J shed 2 bases, and the junction held 8 bases outside the gene matches. In nucleotides, the CDR3 is TGTGCCACCAGCCCCGACAGGGGGGCTAACACAGATACGCAGTATTTT. This gives the protein CATSPDRGANTDTQYF.

With respect to this clonotype: Just one base apart from a much larger clone, this may be a read error. The J gene is TRBJ2-2, the V gene TRBV12-3 or TRBV12-4, with TRBD2 matching over 10 bases. This CDR3 region has 20 residues. DNA for the CDR3: TGTGCCAGCAGTCCCCCCCTAGCGGGGGCAAATCCTACGAACACCGGGAAGCTGTTTTTT. Translating it yields CASSPPLAGANPTNTGKLFF.

This clonotype was seen ten or more times. The chain carries TRBV28 and TRBJ2-7; a weak D match, TRBD1 (6 bases). The CDR3 spans 14 residues. V lost 3 bases, J lost 0 bases, and 9 bases lay in between. Germline CDR1 reads MDHEN; CDR2 reads SYDVKM. CDR3 bases: TGTGCCAGCAGTTTTACAGGGTTCTCCTACGAGCAGTACTTC. Translation gives CASSFTGFSYEQYF.

In its sample, this clonotype was seen many times. The rearrangement joins TRBV19 to TRBJ2-1, with 7 bases that match TRBD2. The J segment lost 9 bases and the V segment lost 8 bases, leaving 10 bases of the junction unmatched. Germline loops: CDR1 LNHDA, CDR2 SQIVND (reference sequence). CDR3 length: 13 residues. The CDR3 DNA follows: TGTGCCAGTCGGACTAGTGGGGGTGGTGAGCAGTTCTTC. Its translation: CASRTSGGGEQFF. Using reference TRBV19 and TRBJ2-1 for the parts outside the CDR3, the full variable domain is DGGITQSPKYLFRKEGQNVTLSCEQNLNHDAMYWYRQDPGQGLRLIYYSQIVNDFQKGDIAEGYSVSREKKESFPLTVTSAQKNPTAFYLCASRTSGGGEQFFGPGTRLTVL.

The genes are TRBV20-1 and TRBJ2-3; D gene unclear. This CDR3 contains 13 residues. V lost 0 bases, J lost 0 bases, and 4 bases lay in between. Germline CDR1 DFQATT, CDR2 SNEGSKA (reference sequence). The CDR3 DNA is TGCAGTGCTAGAGATGAGAGCACAGATACGCAGTATTTT. Protein: CSARDESTDTQYF.

This clonotype has a count of ten or more. V gene TRBV7-9 combines with J gene TRBJ2-7; 10 bases map to TRBD2. This CDR3 contains 15 residues. Trimming at V came to 1 base and at J to 5 bases, leaving 5 bases not matched to a gene. CDR1 is SEHNR and CDR2 is FQNEAQ in the germline V gene (reference sequence). CDR3 region: CASSLGVAGGDEQYF. The DNA of the CDR3 is TGTGCCAGCAGCTTAGGAGTAGCGGGAGGCGACGAGCAGTACTTC.